Listed here is a single T cell receptor beta chain. The data belong to a study of human T cells and chemical hapten exposure. Looking at the study overall: Patients received weekly diphenylcyclopropenone doses to the scalp throughout the roughly 24-week study.

MiXCR was run by TCRdb on the RACE reads, yielding one entry per CDR3 protein. The sample yields some 400,000 distinct CDR3 sequences, roughly 4.8% seen once. The germline CDR1 and CDR2 sequences are LGHNA and YNFKEQ. V lost 0 bases to trimming and J lost 1 base, with 8 bases between them. CDR3 length: 15 residues. Time point defined: patch test 1, 2 weeks after DPC sensitization. The treatment was: therapeutic diphenylcyclopropenone sensitization with weekly scalp DPC. People who gave samples had alopecia, were 18 to 70 years old, and were suitable for DPC. The study extracted total RNA from unfractionated whole blood.

Source: whole blood, taken in connection with sensitization to the hapten diphenylcyclopropenone (DPC). This receptor was taken from a woman aged 45-65 years with alopecia areata. Some clones in this sample may be carry-over from other donors' samples. This rearrangement joins TRBV4-2 to TRBJ2-3, with D hard to call. In nucleotides, the CDR3 is TGTGCCAGCAGCCAAGATGGTACAGGCACAGATACGCAGTATTTT. Translated: CASSQDGTGTDTQYF.